The 4 T cell receptor beta chains below come from one sample, sequenced in a study of neurological immune-mediated disorders. One entry per CDR3 protein, called by TCRdb with MiXCR from the 5' RACE reads. Here the sample spans around 66,000 distinct CDR3 sequences, approximately 5% being singletons. Specimen: PBMCs. The source of these receptors is a woman aged 70-85 years with multiple sclerosis.

V gene TRBV20-1 combines with J gene TRBJ1-1; the D gene is possibly TRBD1 (6 bases). The CDR3 loop spans 14 amino acids. Trimming removed 6 bases at V and 1 base at J, with 15 bases between. Looked up from germline, CDR1 is DFQATT and CDR2 is SNEGSKA (reference sequence). For the CDR3, the DNA is TGCAGTGCGAGCGGACAGTACTCGAACACTGAAGCTTTCTTT. Translated: CSASGQYSNTEAFF.

This clonotype came up many times. The V and J genes are TRBV2 and TRBJ2-1; 11 bases line up with TRBD2. This CDR3 spans 16 amino acids. Germline loops: CDR1 SNHLY, CDR2 FYNNEI. Unmatched junction bases numbered 8, after V lost 6 bases and J lost 4 bases. CDR3: CASRDAGTSGYNEQFF. In DNA, the CDR3 is TGTGCCAGCAGAGACGCCGGGACTAGCGGTTACAATGAGCAGTTCTTC.

This clonotype was picked up a small number of times. The rearrangement links TRBV5-1 to TRBJ1-1; D is ambiguous. Germline V gene sequence: CDR1 SGHRS, CDR2 YFSETQ. There are 12 residues in the CDR3. Between the trimmed V and J ends, which lost 0 bases and 7 bases, there was a span of 7 bases. CDR3 loop: CASSLEAGEAFF. Here the CDR3 DNA reads TGCGCCAGCAGCTTGGAGGCAGGTGAAGCTTTCTTT.

This clonotype was seen ten or more times. The CDR3 region has the DNA TGCAGTGCCGAACTGCGGGACCGCACAGATACGCAGTATTTT. Translation: CSAELRDRTDTQYF. The chain is built from TRBV20-1 and TRBJ2-3; tentative D call: TRBD2 (6 bases). Trimming stripped 6 bases from V and 1 base from J, with 14 bases between. CDR1 and CDR2 (germline): DFQATT, SNEGSKA (reference sequence). The CDR3 sequence is 14 residues long.